The T cell receptor beta chain under discussion was sequenced for a study of T-cell reconstitution after alpha-beta-depleted transplantation in children. Study-level results: From surviving recipient T cells and thymic progenitors came the high day-60 TCRbeta diversity observed in some patients. About two months after transplant, alpha-beta T cells reportedly came from several hundred expanded graft clones. When one year had passed after transplant, most T-cell counts and diversity came from newly produced T cells.

A library of TCRbeta sequences, prepared with unique molecular identifiers, was generated. TCRdb re-derived calls from the PCR reads in MiXCR, one entry per CDR3 protein. The top ten hold around 24% of the sample, which has about 280,000 distinct CDR3 sequences, 11% seen once. The CDR3 has 14 residues. V was cut by 1 base and J by 6 bases, with 11 bases left in between. In germline, CDR1 is MGHRA, CDR2 YSYEKL. This clonotype showed up many times. Its antigen is still unknown. The sequenced sample was peripheral blood, obtained 180 days after TCRalphabeta/CD19-depleted stem cell transplant. The chain combines TRBV4-1 with TRBJ2-3; D unresolved. The sequence was collected from a male patient between 2 and 10 years old who had a stem cell transplant for chronic granulomatous disease, so the T cells may come from the graft donor. The CDR3: CASSQAFGFDTQYF. In nucleotides, the CDR3 is TGCGCCAGCAGCCAAGCTTTTGGATTTGATACGCAGTATTTT.